Below, 9 T cell receptor beta chains from the same sample are listed, as sequenced in a study of blood T cell repertoires in COVID-19. Generated by immunoSEQ multiplex PCR, the TCRdb table keeps only in-frame clones and is missing some. Found here are over 80,000 clones, approximately 90% of them singletons; the top ten hold around 3%. Material for sequencing was peripheral blood. These receptors came from a woman aged 80 or over with acute or convalescent COVID-19.

This rearrangement joins TRBV6-5 to TRBJ1-4; D possibly corresponds to TRBD1 (6 bases). There are 13 residues in the CDR3. The germline V and J ends were trimmed by 6 bases and 8 bases, with 13 bases remaining between them. Germline assignment: CDR1 MNHEY and CDR2 SVGAGI. As DNA, the CDR3 is TGTGCCAGCAGGACAGGTGCTGGAGAAAAACTGTTTTTT. It is translated as CASRTGAGEKLFF.

The chain recombines TRBV11-2 with TRBJ1-5; no firm D call. The CDR3 is 15 residues long. V lost 1 base, J lost 9 bases, and 16 bases lay in between. From germline, CDR1 is SGHAT and CDR2 FQNNGV. The CDR3 DNA reads as TGTGCCAGCAGCTTAGGGGCAGGTAATCTGGCGCCCCAGCATTTT. Protein product: CASSLGAGNLAPQHF. The variable domain in full, with the rest retrieved from reference TRBV11-2 and TRBJ1-5, is EAGVAQSPRYKIIEKRQSVAFWCNPISGHATLYWYQQILGQGPKLLIQFQNNGVVDDSQLPKDRFSAERLKGVDSTLKIQPAKLEDSAVYLCASSLGAGNLAPQHFGDGTRLSIL.

The rearrangement links TRBV28 to TRBJ1-1; tentative D call: TRBD1 (5 bases). This CDR3 has 13 residues. Per germline, CDR1 MDHEN and CDR2 SYDVKM. Trimming pared 6 bases from V and 11 bases from J, leaving 19 bases between. The CDR3 region is CASRPTVISGAFF. In DNA form, the CDR3 reads TGTGCCAGCAGGCCGACAGTAATCAGCGGGGCTTTCTTT.

This chain connects TRBV5-5 to TRBJ1-5; D is possibly TRBD1 (5 bases). The CDR3 consists of 14 residues. The germline V gene has CDR1 SGHKS and CDR2 YYEKEE (reference sequence). V was pared by 4 bases and J by 7 bases, with 15 bases between. CDR3 sequence (DNA): TGTGCCAGCAGCAGTCGCGGGGCAGGGCAGCCCCAGCATTTT. This encodes CASSSRGAGQPQHF. Filled out from reference TRBV5-5 and TRBJ1-5, the complete variable domain reads DAGVTQSPTHLIKTRGQQVTLRCSPISGHKSVSWYQQVLGQGPQFIFQYYEKEERGRGNFPDRFSARQFPNYSSELNVNALLLGDSALYLCASSSRGAGQPQHFGDGTRLSIL.

The chain recombines TRBV10-3 with TRBJ1-1; 7 bases are shared with TRBD1. V lost 6 bases to trimming and J lost 0 bases; unmatched junction nucleotides: 4. Germline lookup yields CDR1 ENHRY and CDR2 SYGVKD. The CDR3 runs to 14 residues. The CDR3 DNA follows: TGTGCCATCAGAGGGACAGACATGAACACTGAAGCTTTCTTT. This encodes CAIRGTDMNTEAFF.

This rearrangement joins TRBV20-1 to TRBJ1-5, with 7 bases identical to TRBD1. The CDR3 loop spans 14 amino acids. CDR1 DFQATT and CDR2 SNEGSKA come from the germline V gene (reference sequence). V trimming: 6 bases; J trimming: 2 bases; junction bases outside the gene matches: 7. The CDR3 nucleotides are TGCAGTGCCAGTGATACAGGGGGCAATCAGCCCCAGCATTTT. Residues: CSASDTGGNQPQHF.

V gene TRBV5-1 combines with J gene TRBJ1-1; possible D gene TRBD1, 5 bases. Germline CDR1 reads SGHRS; CDR2 reads YFSETQ. V dropped 2 bases and J dropped 0 bases, with 14 bases sitting between them. This CDR3 is 16 amino acids long. The CDR3 bases are TGCGCCAGCAGCTTCGCCCCACGGGGGATGAACACTGAAGCTTTCTTT. Translated, it gives CASSFAPRGMNTEAFF.

This chain links TRBV20-1 with TRBJ1-2; 9 nucleotides line up with TRBD1. J was trimmed by 7 bases and V by 3 bases; bases with no gene match: 3. The CDR3 has 12 amino acids. The germline V gene has CDR1 DFQATT and CDR2 SNEGSKA (reference sequence). The CDR3: CSASWDRVGYTF. CDR3 bases: TGCAGTGCTAGTTGGGACAGGGTTGGCTACACCTTC.

The rearrangement joins TRBV5-4 to TRBJ2-1; no firm D call. The CDR3 has 13 amino acids. Trimming shortened V by 9 bases and J by 5 bases, and 15 bases separated the two germline ends. Per germline, CDR1 SGHNT and CDR2 YYREEE (reference sequence). CDR3 nucleotides: TGTGCCATCTCACCGGAGTGGGACAATGAGCAGTTCTTC. Amino acids: CAISPEWDNEQFF.